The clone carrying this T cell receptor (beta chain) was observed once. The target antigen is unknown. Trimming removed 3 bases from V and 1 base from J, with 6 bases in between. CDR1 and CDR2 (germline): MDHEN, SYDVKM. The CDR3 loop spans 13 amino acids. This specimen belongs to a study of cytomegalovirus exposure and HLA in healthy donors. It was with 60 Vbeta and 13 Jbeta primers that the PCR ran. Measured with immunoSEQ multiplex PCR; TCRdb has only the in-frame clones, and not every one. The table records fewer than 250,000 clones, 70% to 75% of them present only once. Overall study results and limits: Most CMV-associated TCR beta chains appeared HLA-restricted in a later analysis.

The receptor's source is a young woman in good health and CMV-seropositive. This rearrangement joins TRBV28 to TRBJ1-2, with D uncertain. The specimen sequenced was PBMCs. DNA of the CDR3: TGTGCCAGCAGTTTGGGCAGTAACTATGGCTACACCTTC. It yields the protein CASSLGSNYGYTF.